The T cell receptor beta chain described here comes from a study of cytomegalovirus exposure and HLA in healthy donors. The PCR made use of 60 Vbeta and 13 Jbeta primers. The assay was immunoSEQ multiplex PCR, and TCRdb's table has in-frame clones only and misses some. The repertoire table contains about 150,000 clones. The CDR3 spans 14 residues. The germline CDR1 and CDR2 sequences are SGDLS and YYNGEE. Trimming removed 4 bases from V and 3 bases from J; junction bases left unmatched: 4. This rearrangement joins TRBV9 to TRBJ1-1, with 9 nucleotides matching TRBD1. Sequencing was carried out using PBMCs. The sequence was collected from a woman aged 50 to 65 in good health and CMV-seronegative. CDR3 loop: CASSIGTGHTEAFF. CDR3 nucleotides: TGTGCCAGCAGCATTGGGACAGGGCACACTGAAGCTTTCTTT.